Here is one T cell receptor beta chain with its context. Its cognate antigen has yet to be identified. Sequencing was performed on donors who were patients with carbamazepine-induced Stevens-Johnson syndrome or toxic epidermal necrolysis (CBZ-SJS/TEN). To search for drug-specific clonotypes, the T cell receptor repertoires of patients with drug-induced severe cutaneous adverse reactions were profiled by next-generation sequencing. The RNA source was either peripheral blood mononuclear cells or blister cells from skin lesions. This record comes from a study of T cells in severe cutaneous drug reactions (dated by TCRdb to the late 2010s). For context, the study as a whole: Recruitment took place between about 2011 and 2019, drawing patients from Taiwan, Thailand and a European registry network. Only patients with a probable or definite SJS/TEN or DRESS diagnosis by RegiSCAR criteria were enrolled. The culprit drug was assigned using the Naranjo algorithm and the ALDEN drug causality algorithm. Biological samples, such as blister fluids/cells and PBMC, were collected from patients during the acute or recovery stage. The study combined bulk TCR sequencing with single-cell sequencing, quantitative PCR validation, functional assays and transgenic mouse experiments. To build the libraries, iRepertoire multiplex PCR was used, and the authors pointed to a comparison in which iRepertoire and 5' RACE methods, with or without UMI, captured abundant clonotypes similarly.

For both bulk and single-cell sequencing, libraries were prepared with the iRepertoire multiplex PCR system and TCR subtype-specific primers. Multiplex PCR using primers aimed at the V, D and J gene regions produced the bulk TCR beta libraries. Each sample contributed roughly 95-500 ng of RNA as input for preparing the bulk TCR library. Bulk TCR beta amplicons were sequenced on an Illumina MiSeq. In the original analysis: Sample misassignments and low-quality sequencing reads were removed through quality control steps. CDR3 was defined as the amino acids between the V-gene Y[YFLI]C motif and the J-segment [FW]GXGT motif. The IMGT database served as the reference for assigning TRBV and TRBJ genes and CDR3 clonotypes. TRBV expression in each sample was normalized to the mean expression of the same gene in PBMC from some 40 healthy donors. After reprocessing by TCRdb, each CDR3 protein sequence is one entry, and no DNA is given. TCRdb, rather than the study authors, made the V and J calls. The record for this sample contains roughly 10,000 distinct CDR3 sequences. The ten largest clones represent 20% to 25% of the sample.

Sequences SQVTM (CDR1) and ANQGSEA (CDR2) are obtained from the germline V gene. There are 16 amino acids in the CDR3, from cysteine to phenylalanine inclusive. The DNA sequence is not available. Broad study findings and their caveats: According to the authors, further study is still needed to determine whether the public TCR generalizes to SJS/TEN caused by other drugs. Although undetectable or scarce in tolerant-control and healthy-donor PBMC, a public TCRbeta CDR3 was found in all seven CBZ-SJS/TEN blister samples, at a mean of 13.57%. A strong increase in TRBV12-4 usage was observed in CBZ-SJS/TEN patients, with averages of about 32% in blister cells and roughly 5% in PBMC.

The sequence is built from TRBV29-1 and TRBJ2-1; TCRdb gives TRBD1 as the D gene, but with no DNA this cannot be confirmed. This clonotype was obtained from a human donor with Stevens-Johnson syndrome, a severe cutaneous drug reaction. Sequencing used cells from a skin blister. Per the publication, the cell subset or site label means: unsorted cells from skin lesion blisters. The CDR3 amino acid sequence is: CSVVRTGSSSYNEQFF.